The rows below give T cell receptor beta chains drawn from one sample of a study of OX40 agonist ivuxolimab in advanced cancers. Using immunoSEQ multiplex PCR, the repertoire was profiled, and TCRdb retains in-frame clones only, with some absent. Here the sample spans tens of thousands of clones, 80% being singletons. The sequencing here drew on CD4+ or CD8+ T cells sorted from blood, taken in a trial of the OX40 agonist ivuxolimab. These receptors came from an adult with an advanced solid tumor such as melanoma, head and neck, liver or kidney cancer. Each CDR3 is given with its conserved first and last residue. D genes are given only for firm matches. The size of a clone is reported for some rows only, either as once, few or many, or as a class for expanded clones.

>TRBD1|-|TRBJ1-4|TRBV14
TGTGCCAGCAGCCAAGATTGGGGACAGGGACGAGAAAAACTGTTTTTT
CASSQDWGQGREKLFF
>-|-|TRBJ1-3|TRBV25-1
TGTGCCAGCAGTGAATGGGGGTTAGGAAACACCATATATTTT
CASSEWGLGNTIYF
>TRBD2|-|TRBJ2-5|TRBV5-1
TGCGCCAGCAGCTTGGCTCTAGCGGGGGGAGAGACCCAGTACTTC
CASSLALAGGETQYF
>-|-|TRBJ1-2|TRBV7-9
TGTGCCAGCAGCTCAGGGGCGCCGTCATATGGCTACACCTTC
CASSSGAPSYGYTF
>TRBD2|-|TRBJ2-1|TRBV5-1
TGCGCCAGCAGCTTGGTAGCGCGGGAGGACGATGAGCAGTTCTTC
CASSLVAREDDEQFF
>-|-|TRBJ2-7|TRBV28
TGTGCCAGCAGTTTGGGAGGACCGTGGAACCCCGAGCAGTACTTC
CASSLGGPWNPEQYF
>-|-|TRBJ1-2|TRBV25-1
-
CASSEFWRGDSDGYTF
>TRBD2|-|TRBJ2-1|TRBV9
TGTGCCAGCAGCTTTACTAGCGGGGGTTACAATGAGCAGTTCTTC
CASSFTSGGYNEQFF
>TRBD2|-|TRBJ2-5|TRBV5-1
TGCGCCAGCAGCTTGGGACTAGCGGGTCAGGAGACCCAGTACTTC
CASSLGLAGQETQYF
>TRBD2|-|TRBJ2-3|TRBV6-6
TGTGCCAGCAGTTACCCACCGGGGGGGCTAACAGATACGCAGTATTTT
CASSYPPGGLTDTQYF
>-|-|TRBJ1-3|TRBV6-6
TGTGCCAGCAGCCCCGGACATTCTGGAAACACCATATATTTT
CASSPGHSGNTIYF
>TRBD1|-|TRBJ1-3|TRBV18
TGTGCCAGCTCACCAACAGGGGCTGGAAACACCATATATTTT
CASSPTGAGNTIYF
>-|-|TRBJ1-4|TRBV28
TGTGCCAGCAGTCCCCCACATGAAAAACTGTTTTTT
CASSPPHEKLFF
>TRBD1|once|TRBJ2-5|TRBV19
TGTGCCAGTAGTCCCGGACAGGTAGTGCGAGAGACCCAGTACTTC
CASSPGQVVRETQYF
>TRBD2|few|TRBJ2-1|TRBV11-2
TGTGCCAGCAGCCGAAACCTAGCGGGGGGATACAATGAGCAGTTCTTC
CASSRNLAGGYNEQFF